This TCR beta chain was sequenced for a study of CD8 T cells in ankylosing spondylitis. Whole-study results and caveats: Made up of under ten highly homologous variants, a TCR beta motif appeared characteristic of ankylosing spondylitis blood. The clones that were linked to disease were reported to be significantly enriched in matched synovial fluid samples from ankylosing spondylitis patients. Some motif variants were previously reported in reactive arthritis synovial fluid and blood.

Generation of TCR beta libraries employed quantitative 5'-RACE incorporating molecular barcodes. TCRdb re-called the 5' RACE reads with MiXCR, one entry per CDR3 protein. The sample yields about 310,000 distinct CDR3 sequences, less than 25% seen once. For this clonotype: Its specificity is unknown.

CDR3 length: 12 amino acids. Trimming took off 0 bases at V and 6 bases at J, with 6 bases between the two ends. CDR1 is MGHDK, CDR2 SYGVNS, per germline. This TCR came from a female donor with ankylosing spondylitis or in good health (not recorded which). The V and J genes are TRBV25-1 and TRBJ2-7; a possible D gene is TRBD2 (5 bases). The material sequenced was blood, either unsorted or a sorted T cell fraction (not recorded which). CDR3 sequence reads: CASSEYEGEQYF. The CDR3 bases are TGTGCCAGCAGTGAATATGAGGGCGAGCAGTACTTC.